This paragraph covers one T cell receptor (beta chain) sequence. The antigen remains undetermined. The sample comes from a study of PD-1 blockade in mismatch repair-deficient tumors. Findings and limits, study-wide: Tumor-resident clones, often absent from pretreatment blood, expanded after pembrolizumab and then contracted.

Trimming removed 2 bases from V and 0 bases from J; junction bases left unmatched: 6. CDR1 is GTSNPN, CDR2 SVGIG, per germline (reference sequence). The CDR3 has 15 residues. Three pembrolizumab responders had their TCRs sequenced. Sequencing used immunoSEQ multiplex PCR; TCRdb keeps in-frame clones, though not all of them. The profile shows 11,000 to 15,000 clones, approximately 82% of them singletons. The TCR comes from an adult with mismatch repair-deficient cancer. V usage is TRBV30 and J usage is TRBJ1-2; TRBD1 aligns across 7 bases. The starting material was PBMCs, obtained approximately 14 weeks after starting pembrolizumab. The CDR3 nucleotides read TGTGCCTGGAGTTTTAGACAGGGCGCTAACTATGGCTACACCTTC. Protein product: CAWSFRQGANYGYTF. Drawing the rest from reference TRBV30 and TRBJ1-2, the complete variable domain is SQTIHQWPATLVQPVGSPLSLECTVEGTSNPNLYWYRQAAGRGLQLLFYSVGIGQISSEVPQNLSASRPQDRQFILSSKKLLLSDSGFYLCAWSFRQGANYGYTFGSGTRLTVV.